These 12 T cell receptor beta chains were sequenced from one sample in a study of cytomegalovirus exposure and HLA in healthy donors. Assay used: immunoSEQ multiplex PCR; TCRdb lists only in-frame clones, some missing. The data show roughly 300,000 clones, around nine tenths seen once. Material: PBMCs. These TCRs come from a woman between 18 and 29 years old in good health and CMV-seronegative.

The genes are TRBV19 and TRBJ1-5, with 7 nucleotides matching TRBD1. The junction had 20 bases not matched to a gene; V was cut back by 6 bases and J by 0 bases. The germline V gene has CDR1 LNHDA and CDR2 SQIVND (reference sequence). The CDR3 sequence is 20 residues long. CDR3 sequence (DNA): TGTGCCAGTAGCCCCGACCGGGGCAGGAGGGGGCTATATAGCAATCAGCCCCAGCATTTT. Protein: CASSPDRGRRGLYSNQPQHF.

The genes are TRBV9 and TRBJ2-1; 13 bases fit TRBD2. Germline values: CDR1 SGDLS, CDR2 YYNGEE. The CDR3 consists of 17 residues. The J segment lost 2 bases and the V segment lost 3 bases, leaving 5 bases of the junction unmatched. As DNA, the CDR3 is TGTGCCAGCAGCGCGGGACTAGCGGGAACAACCTACAATGAGCAGTTCTTC. Amino acids: CASSAGLAGTTYNEQFF.

This chain links TRBV2 with TRBJ2-3; 11 bases align to TRBD2. Germline CDR1 reads SNHLY; CDR2 reads FYNNEI. The trim removed 5 bases at V and 5 bases at J, leaving 12 bases unmatched. This CDR3 contains 17 residues. The CDR3 DNA reads as TGTGCCAGCAGTACGACCGGACTAGCGGGTCGAATAGATACGCAGTATTTT. Encoded protein: CASSTTGLAGRIDTQYF.

This clone was recorded only once. The chain recombines TRBV27 with TRBJ2-1; tentative D call: TRBD2 (5 bases). Germline CDR1 MNHEY, CDR2 SMNVEV (reference sequence). V was clipped by 6 bases and J by 4 bases, with 19 bases between them. The CDR3 covers 16 residues. CDR3 bases: TGTGCCAGCAGCGTTATCGGCCACGGACTGTACAATGAGCAGTTCTTC. It encodes CASSVIGHGLYNEQFF.

In DNA form, the CDR3 reads TGCGCCAGCAGCCAGGGCGACTACGAGCAGTACTTC. Translated, it gives CASSQGDYEQYF. The chain employs TRBV5-1 and TRBJ2-7, with D tentatively TRBD1 (5 bases). Germline values: CDR1 SGHRS, CDR2 YFSETQ. The V end was cut by 4 bases, the J end by 3 bases, with 8 bases between. The CDR3 runs 12 residues.

This chain uses TRBV19 with TRBJ1-1; 10 bases are a match to TRBD1. Per germline, CDR1 LNHDA and CDR2 SQIVND (reference sequence). The V segment lost 7 bases and the J segment 3 bases; nucleotides outside the gene matches: 11. This CDR3 is built from 16 residues. The DNA for the CDR3 is TGTGCCAGTAAAAAAAGAAAGGGGACAGGGGACACTGAAGCTTTCTTT. It translates to CASKKRKGTGDTEAFF.

The rearrangement uses TRBV29-1 and TRBJ2-3; D might be TRBD2 (6 bases). The CDR3 runs to 14 residues. Trimming shortened V by 4 bases and J by 2 bases, and 13 bases separated the two germline ends. Germline V gene data show CDR1 as SQVTM and CDR2 as ANQGSEA. The CDR3 reads CSVGGEANTDTQYF. For the CDR3, the DNA is TGCAGCGTTGGAGGGGAGGCGAACACAGATACGCAGTATTTT.

The chain links TRBV19 to TRBJ2-2, with 14 nucleotides matching TRBD2. The CDR3 runs 17 residues. Germline V gene data show CDR1 as LNHDA and CDR2 as SQIVND (reference sequence). After removal of 6 bases from V and 8 bases from J, the junction contained 11 bases not matched to a gene. CDR3 nucleotide sequence: TGTGCCAGTAGCCGAAGGGGACTAGCGGGAGTGGTGGGGGAGCTGTTTTTT. It codes for CASSRRGLAGVVGELFF.

V gene TRBV28 combines with J gene TRBJ2-1; no definite D call. The CDR3 has 12 residues. Germline CDR1 and CDR2: MDHEN and SYDVKM. The V and J ends lost 3 bases and 9 bases respectively, with 9 bases between them. The CDR3 nucleotides are TGTGCCAGCAGTTTCGGTTTGAGTGAGCAGTTCTTC. It yields the protein CASSFGLSEQFF.

The chain joins TRBV28 to TRBJ1-2, with TRBD1 as a possible D gene (5 bases). The germline CDR1 and CDR2 sequences are MDHEN and SYDVKM. V was pared by 3 bases and J by 8 bases, with 13 bases between. The CDR3 is 13 amino acids. The CDR3 region has the DNA TGTGCCAGCAGTTTCCAGGGTACCATAGGCTACACCTTC. It translates to CASSFQGTIGYTF.

The chain couples TRBV9 to TRBJ2-1, with 9 nucleotides matching TRBD1. Trimming removed 3 bases from V and 4 bases from J; junction bases left unmatched: 14. This CDR3 is built from 18 residues. Germline values: CDR1 SGDLS, CDR2 YYNGEE. The CDR3 bases are TGTGCCAGCAGCGGGAAACTTGACAGGGGGTTTGGATACAATGAGCAGTTCTTC. It encodes CASSGKLDRGFGYNEQFF.

The rearrangement uses TRBV28 and TRBJ2-3; D remains ambiguous. V dropped 6 bases and J dropped 0 bases, with 10 bases sitting between them. Germline CDR1 reads MDHEN; CDR2 reads SYDVKM. The CDR3 runs 14 residues. CDR3 bases: TGTGCCAGCAGAACAGCAGCTAGCACAGATACGCAGTATTTT. The encoded protein is CASRTAASTDTQYF.